This paragraph reports one TCR beta chain. The sample originates from a study of cytomegalovirus exposure and HLA in healthy donors. Study information: Counted in an early data release were approximately 85 million unique TCRs from HLA-typed donors.

This CDR3 contains 14 residues. The germline CDR1 and CDR2 sequences are ENHRY and SYGVKD. The V and J ends lost 10 bases and 9 bases, in that order; junction bases with no gene match: 8. Use of 60 Vbeta and 13 Jbeta primers characterized the PCR. Method: immunoSEQ multiplex PCR; TCRdb's copy keeps in-frame clones and lacks some. The table includes 100,000 to 120,000 clones, about 77% detected once. J is TRBJ2-1 and V is TRBV10-3; 14 positions match TRBD2. This clonotype originated in a woman under 40 in good health and CMV-seropositive. The sequencing sample was made of PBMCs. The CDR3 reads CATSGLAGESEQFF. As DNA, the CDR3 is TGTGCCACCTCGGGACTAGCGGGAGAAAGTGAGCAGTTCTTC.